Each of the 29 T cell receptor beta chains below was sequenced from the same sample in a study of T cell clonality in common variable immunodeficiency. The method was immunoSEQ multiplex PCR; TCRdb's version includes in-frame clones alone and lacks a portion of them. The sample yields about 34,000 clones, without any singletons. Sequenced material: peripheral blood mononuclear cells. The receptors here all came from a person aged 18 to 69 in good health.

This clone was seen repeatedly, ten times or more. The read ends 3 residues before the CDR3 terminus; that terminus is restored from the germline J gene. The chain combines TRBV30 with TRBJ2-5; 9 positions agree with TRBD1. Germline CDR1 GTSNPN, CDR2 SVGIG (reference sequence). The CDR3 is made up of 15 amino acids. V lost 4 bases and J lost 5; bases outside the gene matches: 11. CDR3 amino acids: CAWTPGQGLRETQYF. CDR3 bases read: TGTGCCTGGACCCCCGGACAGGGGCTACGGGAGACC.

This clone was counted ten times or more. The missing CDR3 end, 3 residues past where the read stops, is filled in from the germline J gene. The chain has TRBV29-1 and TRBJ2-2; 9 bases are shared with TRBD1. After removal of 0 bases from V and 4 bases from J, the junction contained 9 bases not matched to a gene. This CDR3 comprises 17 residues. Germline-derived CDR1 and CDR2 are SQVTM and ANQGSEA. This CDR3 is CSVEDRGRQGGTGELFF. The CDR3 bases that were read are TGCAGCGTTGAAGATCGGGGGAGACAGGGGGGCACCGGGGAG.

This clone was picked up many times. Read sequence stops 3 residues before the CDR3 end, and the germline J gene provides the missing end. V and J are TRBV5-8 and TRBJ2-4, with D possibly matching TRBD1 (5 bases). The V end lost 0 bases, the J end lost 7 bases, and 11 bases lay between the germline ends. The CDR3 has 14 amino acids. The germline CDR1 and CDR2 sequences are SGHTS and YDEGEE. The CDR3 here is CASSLDVGRNIQYF. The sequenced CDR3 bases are TGTGCCAGCAGCTTGGATGTGGGGCGCAACATT.

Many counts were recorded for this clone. The CDR3 spells CSVAGLHTGELFF. The CDR3 DNA, read in part, is TGCAGCGTTGCGGGACTACACACCGGGGAG. The chain recombines TRBV29-1 with TRBJ2-2; 7 bases match TRBD2. Read data end 3 residues before the CDR3 end; the end is taken from the germline J gene. Germline V gives CDR1 SQVTM, CDR2 ANQGSEA. V lost 4 bases to trimming and J lost 3 bases; unmatched junction nucleotides: 2. CDR3 length: 13 residues.

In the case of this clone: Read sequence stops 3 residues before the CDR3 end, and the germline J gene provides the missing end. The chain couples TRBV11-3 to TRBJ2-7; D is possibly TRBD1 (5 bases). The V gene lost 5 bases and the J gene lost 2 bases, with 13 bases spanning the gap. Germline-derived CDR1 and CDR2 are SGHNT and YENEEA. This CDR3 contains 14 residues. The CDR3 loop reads CASSQVTDPYEQYF. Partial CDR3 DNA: TGTGCCAGCAGCCAAGTGACAGACCCCTACGAG.

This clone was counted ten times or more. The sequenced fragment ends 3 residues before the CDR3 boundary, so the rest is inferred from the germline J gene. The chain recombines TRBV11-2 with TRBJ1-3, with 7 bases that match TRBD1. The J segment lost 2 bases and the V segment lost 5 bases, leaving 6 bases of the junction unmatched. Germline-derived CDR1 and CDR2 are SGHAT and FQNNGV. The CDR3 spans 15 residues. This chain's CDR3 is CASSPRQGAGNTIYF. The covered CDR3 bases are TGTGCCAGCAGCCCACGACAGGGCGCTGGAAACACC.

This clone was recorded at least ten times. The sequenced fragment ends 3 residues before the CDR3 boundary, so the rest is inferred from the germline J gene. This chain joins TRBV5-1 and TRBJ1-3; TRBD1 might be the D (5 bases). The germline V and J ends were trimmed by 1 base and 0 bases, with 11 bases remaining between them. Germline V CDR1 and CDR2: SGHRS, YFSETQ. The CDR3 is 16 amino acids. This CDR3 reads CASSLSGMLSGNTIYF. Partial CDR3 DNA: TGCGCCAGCAGCTTGTCAGGGATGCTCTCTGGAAACACC.

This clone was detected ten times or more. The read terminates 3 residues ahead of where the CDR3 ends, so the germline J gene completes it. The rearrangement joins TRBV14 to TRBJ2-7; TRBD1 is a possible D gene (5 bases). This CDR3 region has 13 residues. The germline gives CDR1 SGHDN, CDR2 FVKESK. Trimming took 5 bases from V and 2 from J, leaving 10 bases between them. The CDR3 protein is CASSFGHPYEQYF. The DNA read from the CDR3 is TGTGCCAGCAGCTTCGGACATCCCTACGAG. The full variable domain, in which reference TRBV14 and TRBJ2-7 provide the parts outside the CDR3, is EAGVTQFPSHSVIEKGQTVTLRCDPISGHDNLYWYRRVMGKEIKFLLHFVKESKQDESGMPNNRFLAERTGGTYSTLKVQPAELEDSGVYFCASSFGHPYEQYFGPGTRLTVT.

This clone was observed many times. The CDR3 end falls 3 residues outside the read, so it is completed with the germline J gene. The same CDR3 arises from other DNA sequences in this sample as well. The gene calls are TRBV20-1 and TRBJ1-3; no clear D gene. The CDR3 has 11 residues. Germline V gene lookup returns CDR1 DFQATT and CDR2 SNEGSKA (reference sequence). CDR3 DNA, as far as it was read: TGCAGCTCCCCAAGGGGAAACACC. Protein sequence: CSSPRGNT. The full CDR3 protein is CSSPRGNTIYF.

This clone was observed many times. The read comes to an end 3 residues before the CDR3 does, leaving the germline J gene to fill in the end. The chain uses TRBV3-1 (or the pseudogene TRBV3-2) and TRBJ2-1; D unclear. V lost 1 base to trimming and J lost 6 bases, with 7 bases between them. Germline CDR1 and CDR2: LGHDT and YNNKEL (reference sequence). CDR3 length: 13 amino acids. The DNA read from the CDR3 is TGTGCCAGCAGCCAAGTGTCCGGCAATGAG. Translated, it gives CASSQVSGNE. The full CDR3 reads CASSQVSGNEQFF.

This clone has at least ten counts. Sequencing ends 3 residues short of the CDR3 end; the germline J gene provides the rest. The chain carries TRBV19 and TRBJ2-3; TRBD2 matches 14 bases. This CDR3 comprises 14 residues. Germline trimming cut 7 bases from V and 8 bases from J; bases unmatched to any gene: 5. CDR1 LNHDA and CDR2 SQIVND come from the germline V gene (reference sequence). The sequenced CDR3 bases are TGTGCCAGTACCACGACTAGCGGGAGGGCTACG. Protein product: CASTTTSGRAT. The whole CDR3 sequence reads CASTTTSGRATQYF.

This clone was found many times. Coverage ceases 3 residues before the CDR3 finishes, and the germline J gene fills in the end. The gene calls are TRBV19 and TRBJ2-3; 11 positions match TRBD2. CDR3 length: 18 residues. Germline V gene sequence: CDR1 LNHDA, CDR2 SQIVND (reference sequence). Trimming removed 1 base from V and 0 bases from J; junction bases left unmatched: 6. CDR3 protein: CASSIALAGGPSTDTQYF. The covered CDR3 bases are TGTGCCAGTAGTATAGCCCTAGCGGGAGGCCCTAGCACAGATACG.

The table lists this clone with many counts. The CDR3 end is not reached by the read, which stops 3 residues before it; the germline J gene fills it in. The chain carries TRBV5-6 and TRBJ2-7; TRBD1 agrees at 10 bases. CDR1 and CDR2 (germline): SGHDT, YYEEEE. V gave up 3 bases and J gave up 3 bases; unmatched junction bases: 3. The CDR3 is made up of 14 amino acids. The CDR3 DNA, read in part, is TGTGCCAGCAGCTCGGGACAGGGGTTCTACGAG. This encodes CASSSGQGFYE. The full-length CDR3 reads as CASSSGQGFYEQYF.

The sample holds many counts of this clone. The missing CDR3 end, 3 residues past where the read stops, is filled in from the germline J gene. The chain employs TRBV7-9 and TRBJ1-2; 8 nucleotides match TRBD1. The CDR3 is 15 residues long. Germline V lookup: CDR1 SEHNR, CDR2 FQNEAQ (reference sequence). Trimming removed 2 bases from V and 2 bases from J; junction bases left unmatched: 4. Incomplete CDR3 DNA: TGTGCCAGCAGCTTAAACAGGGGGGCCAACTATGGC. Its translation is CASSLNRGANYG. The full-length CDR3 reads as CASSLNRGANYGYTF. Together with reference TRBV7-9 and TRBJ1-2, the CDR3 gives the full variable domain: DTGVSQNPRHKITKRGQNVTFRCDPISEHNRLYWYRQTLGQGPEFLTYFQNEAQLEKSRLLSDRFSAERPKGSFSTLEIQRTEQGDSAMYLCASSLNRGANYGYTFGSGTRLTVV.

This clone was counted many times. CDR3 residues: CASSLAGQGTDTQYF. Incomplete CDR3 DNA: TGTGCCAGCAGCTTAGCCGGACAGGGAACAGATACG. The chain employs TRBV7-2 and TRBJ2-3, with TRBD1 matching over 8 bases. The read finishes 3 residues shy of the CDR3 end, and the germline J gene is used to complete it. The CDR3 extends over 15 amino acids. Trimming at V came to 0 bases and at J to 3 bases, leaving 2 bases not matched to a gene. Germline-derived CDR1 and CDR2 are SGHTA and FQGNSA. The complete variable domain, with remaining parts taken from reference TRBV7-2 and TRBJ2-3, reads GAGVSQSPSNKVTEKGKDVELRCDPISGHTALYWYRQSLGQGLEFLIYFQGNSAPDKSGLPSDRFSAERTGGSVSTLTIQRTQQEDSAVYLCASSLAGQGTDTQYFGPGTRLTVL.

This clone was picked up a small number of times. This CDR3 reads CATGEGLFNEQFF. Incomplete CDR3 DNA: TGTGCCACGGGGGAAGGATTGTTCAATGAG. This chain uses TRBV11-1 with TRBJ2-1; D perhaps matches TRBD2 (6 bases). The read finishes 3 residues shy of the CDR3 end, and the germline J gene is used to complete it. Deletions cut 10 bases from V and 6 bases from J, with 16 bases between. Germline CDR1 SGHAT, CDR2 FQDESV (reference sequence). The CDR3 sequence is 13 residues long.

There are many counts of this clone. The CDR3 sequence: CASSPLDSTNYGYTF. Incomplete CDR3 DNA: TGTGCCAGCTCACCACTTGACAGCACTAACTATGGC. The V gene is TRBV18, the J gene TRBJ1-2; D possibly corresponds to TRBD1 (5 bases). The DNA ends 3 residues before the CDR3 does, and the rest of the CDR3 is filled in from the germline J gene. This CDR3 has 15 amino acids. CDR1 and CDR2 from the germline V gene are KGHSH and LQKENI. Trimming took 1 base from V and 0 from J, leaving 9 bases between them.

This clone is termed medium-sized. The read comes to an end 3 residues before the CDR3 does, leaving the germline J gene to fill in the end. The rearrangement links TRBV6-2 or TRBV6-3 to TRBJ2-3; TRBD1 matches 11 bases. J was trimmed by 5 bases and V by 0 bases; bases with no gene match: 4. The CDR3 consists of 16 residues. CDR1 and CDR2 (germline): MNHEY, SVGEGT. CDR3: CASSYSWTGGRDTQYF. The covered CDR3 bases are TGTGCCAGCAGTTACTCTTGGACAGGGGGCAGAGATACG.

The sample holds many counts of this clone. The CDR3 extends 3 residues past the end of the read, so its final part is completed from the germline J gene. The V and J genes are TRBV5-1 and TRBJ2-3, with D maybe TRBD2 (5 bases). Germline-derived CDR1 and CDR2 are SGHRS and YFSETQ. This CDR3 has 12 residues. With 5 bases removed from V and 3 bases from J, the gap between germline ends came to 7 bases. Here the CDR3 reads CASRRGTDTQYF. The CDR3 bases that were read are TGCGCCAGCAGGAGAGGGACAGATACG.

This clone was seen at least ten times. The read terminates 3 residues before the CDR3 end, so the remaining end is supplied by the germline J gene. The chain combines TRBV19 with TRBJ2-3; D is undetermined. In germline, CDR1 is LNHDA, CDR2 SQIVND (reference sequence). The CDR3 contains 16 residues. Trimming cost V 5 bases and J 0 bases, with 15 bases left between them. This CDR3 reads CASSPRHSTSTDTQYF. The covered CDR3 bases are TGTGCCAGTAGTCCCCGACATTCTACTAGCACAGATACG.

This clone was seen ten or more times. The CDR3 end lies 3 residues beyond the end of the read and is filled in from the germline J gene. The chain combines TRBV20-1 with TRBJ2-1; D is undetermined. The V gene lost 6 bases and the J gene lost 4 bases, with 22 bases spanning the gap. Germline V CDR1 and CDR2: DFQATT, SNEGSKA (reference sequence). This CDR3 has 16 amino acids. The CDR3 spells CSAPPPLSETYNEQFF. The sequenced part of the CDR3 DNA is TGCAGTGCCCCACCCCCCTTGTCCGAAACTTACAATGAG.

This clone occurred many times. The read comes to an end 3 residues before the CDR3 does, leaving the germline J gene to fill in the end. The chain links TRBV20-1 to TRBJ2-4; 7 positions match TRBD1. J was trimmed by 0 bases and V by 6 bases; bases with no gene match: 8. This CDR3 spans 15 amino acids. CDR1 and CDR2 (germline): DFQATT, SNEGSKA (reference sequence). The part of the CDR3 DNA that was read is TGCAGTGCGACTACGGGACAGTTAGCCAAAAACATT. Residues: CSATTGQLAKNI. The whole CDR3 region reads CSATTGQLAKNIQYF.

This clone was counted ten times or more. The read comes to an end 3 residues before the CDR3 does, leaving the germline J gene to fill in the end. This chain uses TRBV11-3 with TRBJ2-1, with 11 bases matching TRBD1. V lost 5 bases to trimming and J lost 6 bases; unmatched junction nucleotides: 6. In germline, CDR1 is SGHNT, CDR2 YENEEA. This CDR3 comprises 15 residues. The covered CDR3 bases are TGTGCCAGCAGCATAAGAGGGACAGGGGGCAATGAG. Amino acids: CASSIRGTGGNE. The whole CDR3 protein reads CASSIRGTGGNEQFF.

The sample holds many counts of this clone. CDR3 amino acids: CATSEGQTSTDTQYF. CDR3 bases read: TGTGCCACCAGTGAGGGACAGACTAGCACAGATACG. J is TRBJ2-3 and V is TRBV24-1; TRBD1 agrees at 7 bases. With the read ending 3 residues before the CDR3 end, the germline J gene is used to fill in that end. J was trimmed by 0 bases and V by 4 bases; bases with no gene match: 3. Germline V gene data show CDR1 as KGHDR and CDR2 as SFDVKD. This CDR3 is built from 15 residues.

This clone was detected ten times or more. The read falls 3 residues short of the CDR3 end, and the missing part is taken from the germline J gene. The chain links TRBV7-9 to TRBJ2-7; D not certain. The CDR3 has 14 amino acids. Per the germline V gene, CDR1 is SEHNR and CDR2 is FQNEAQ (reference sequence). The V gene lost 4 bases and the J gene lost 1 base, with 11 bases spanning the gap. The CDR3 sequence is CASSSETRSYEQYF. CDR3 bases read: TGTGCCAGCAGCTCAGAGACTCGTTCCTACGAG.

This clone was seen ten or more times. The sequenced part of the CDR3 DNA is TGTGCCAGCTCGTCAATAGTCTCAGGGGCTAATGAG. Its translation is CASSSIVSGANE. The whole CDR3 protein reads CASSSIVSGANEQFF. The chain has TRBV18 and TRBJ2-1, with D possibly matching TRBD1 (6 bases). Sequencing ends 3 residues short of the CDR3 end; the germline J gene provides the rest. V gave up 6 bases and J gave up 7 bases, with 19 bases separating them. The CDR3 is 15 residues long. Germline V gene data show CDR1 as KGHSH and CDR2 as LQKENI. The variable domain in full, completed from reference TRBV18 and TRBJ2-1, reads NAGVMQNPRHLVRRRGQEARLRCSPMKGHSHVYWYRQLPEEGLKFMVYLQKENIIDESGMPKERFSAEFPKEGPSILRIQQVVRGDSAAYFCASSSIVSGANEQFFGPGTRLTVL.

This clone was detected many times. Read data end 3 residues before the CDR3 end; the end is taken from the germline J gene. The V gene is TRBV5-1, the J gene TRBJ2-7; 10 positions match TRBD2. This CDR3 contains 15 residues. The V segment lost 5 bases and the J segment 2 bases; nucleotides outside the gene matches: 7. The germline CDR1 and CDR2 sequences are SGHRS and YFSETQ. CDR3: CASSSGTSVPYEQYF. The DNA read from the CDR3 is TGCGCCAGCAGTTCCGGGACTAGCGTCCCCTACGAG.

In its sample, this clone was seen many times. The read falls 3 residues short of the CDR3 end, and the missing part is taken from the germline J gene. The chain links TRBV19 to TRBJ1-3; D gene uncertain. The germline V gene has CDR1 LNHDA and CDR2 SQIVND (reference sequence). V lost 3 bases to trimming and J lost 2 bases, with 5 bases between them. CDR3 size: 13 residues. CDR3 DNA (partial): TGTGCCAGTAGTATCGGTGCTGGAAACACC. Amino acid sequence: CASSIGAGNT. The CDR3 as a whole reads CASSIGAGNTIYF. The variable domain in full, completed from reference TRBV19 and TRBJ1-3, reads DGGITQSPKYLFRKEGQNVTLSCEQNLNHDAMYWYRQDPGQGLRLIYYSQIVNDFQKGDIAEGYSVSREKKESFPLTVTSAQKNPTAFYLCASSIGAGNTIYFGEGSWLTVV.

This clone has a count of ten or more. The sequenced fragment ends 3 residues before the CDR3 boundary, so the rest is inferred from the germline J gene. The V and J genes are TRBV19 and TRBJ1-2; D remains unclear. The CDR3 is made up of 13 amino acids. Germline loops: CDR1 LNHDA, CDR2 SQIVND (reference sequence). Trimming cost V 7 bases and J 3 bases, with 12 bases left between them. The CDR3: CASTRLGDYGYTF. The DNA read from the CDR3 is TGTGCCAGTACTCGCCTCGGGGACTATGGC. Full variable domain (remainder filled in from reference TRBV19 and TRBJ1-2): DGGITQSPKYLFRKEGQNVTLSCEQNLNHDAMYWYRQDPGQGLRLIYYSQIVNDFQKGDIAEGYSVSREKKESFPLTVTSAQKNPTAFYLCASTRLGDYGYTFGSGTRLTVV.